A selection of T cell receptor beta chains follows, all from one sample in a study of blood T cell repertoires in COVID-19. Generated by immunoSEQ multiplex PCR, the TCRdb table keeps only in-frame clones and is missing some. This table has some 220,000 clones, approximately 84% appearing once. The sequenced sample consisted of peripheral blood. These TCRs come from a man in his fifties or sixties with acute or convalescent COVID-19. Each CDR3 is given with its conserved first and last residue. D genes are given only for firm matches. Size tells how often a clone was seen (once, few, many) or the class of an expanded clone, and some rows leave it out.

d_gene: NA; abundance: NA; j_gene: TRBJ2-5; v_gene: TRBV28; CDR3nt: TGTGCCAGCAGTTTAGTGGCTAGCCTTTTTTTGGGGACCCAGTACTTC; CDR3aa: CASSLVASLFLGTQYF
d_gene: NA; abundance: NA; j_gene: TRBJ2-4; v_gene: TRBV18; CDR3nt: TGTGCCAGCTCACCCGGGACCAAAAACATTCAGTACTTC; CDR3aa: CASSPGTKNIQYF
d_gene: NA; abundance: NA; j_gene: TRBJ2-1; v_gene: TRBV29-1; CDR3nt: TGCAGCGTTCGTACACAATCCTACAATGAGCAGTTCTTC; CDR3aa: CSVRTQSYNEQFF
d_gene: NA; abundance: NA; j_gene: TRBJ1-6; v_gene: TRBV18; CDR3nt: TGTGCCAGCTCACCACCTCTCTCGGGGTCCTATAATTCACCCCTCCACTTT; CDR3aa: CASSPPLSGSYNSPLHF
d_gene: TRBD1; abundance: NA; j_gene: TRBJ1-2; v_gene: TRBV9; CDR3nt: TGTGCCAGCAGCCGTGAGACAGGGTTTGGGCATGGCTACACCTTC; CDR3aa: CASSRETGFGHGYTF
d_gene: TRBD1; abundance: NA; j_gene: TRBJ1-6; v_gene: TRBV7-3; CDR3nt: TGTGCCAGCAGCCTCAGGGGGCGCGGTTCACCCCTCCACTTT; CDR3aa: CASSLRGRGSPLHF
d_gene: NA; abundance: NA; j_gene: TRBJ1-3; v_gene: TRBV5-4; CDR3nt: TGTGCCAGCAGCCAGTCTAGTCTGGGGAGCGGAAACACCATATATTTT; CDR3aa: CASSQSSLGSGNTIYF
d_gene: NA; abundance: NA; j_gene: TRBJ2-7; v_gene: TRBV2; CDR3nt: TGTGCCAGCAGGGATGGGCCGCCCCAGTACTTC; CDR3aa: CASRDGPPQYF
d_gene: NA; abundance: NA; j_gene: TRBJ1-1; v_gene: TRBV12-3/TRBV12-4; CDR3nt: TGTGCCAGCAGTTCCAGGTTGAACACTGAAGCTTTCTTT; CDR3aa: CASSSRLNTEAFF
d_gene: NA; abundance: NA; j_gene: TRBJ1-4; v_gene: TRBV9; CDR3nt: TGTGCCAGCAGCGTACAGGGTGAAGCTAATGAAAAACTGTTTTTT; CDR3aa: CASSVQGEANEKLFF
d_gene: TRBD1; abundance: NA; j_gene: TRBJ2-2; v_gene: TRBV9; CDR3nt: TGTGCCAGCAGATCGGACAGGGGCGCGAACACCGGGGAGCTGTTTTTT; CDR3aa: CASRSDRGANTGELFF
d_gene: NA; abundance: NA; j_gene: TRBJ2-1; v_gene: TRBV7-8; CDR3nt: TGTGCCAGCAGCTCCCAGACTATTAACAATGAGCAGTTCTTC; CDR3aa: CASSSQTINNEQFF
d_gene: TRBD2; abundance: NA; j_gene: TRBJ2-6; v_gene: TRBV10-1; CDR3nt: TGCGCCAGCAGTGAAGTTCGCCGGGGGGGTGGTAAGGGCGCTGGGGCCAACGTCCTGACTTTC; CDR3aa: CASSEVRRGGGKGAGANVLTF
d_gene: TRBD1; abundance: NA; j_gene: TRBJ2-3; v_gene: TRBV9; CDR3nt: TGTGCCAGCAGCGTAGACCAGGGGGCAGATACGCAGTATTTT; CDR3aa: CASSVDQGADTQYF
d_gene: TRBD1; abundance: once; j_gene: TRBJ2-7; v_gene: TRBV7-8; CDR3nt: TGTGCCAGCAGCTTTACGGGACAGGGACAATACGAGCAGTACTTC; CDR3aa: CASSFTGQGQYEQYF
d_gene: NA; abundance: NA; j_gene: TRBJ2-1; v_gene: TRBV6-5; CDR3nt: TGTGCCAGCTGCGGTTATAGCTCCTACAATGAGCAGTTCTTC; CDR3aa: CASCGYSSYNEQFF
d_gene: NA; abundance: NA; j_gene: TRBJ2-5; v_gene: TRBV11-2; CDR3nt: TGTGCCAGCAGCTTACGGTGGGGGGACCAAGAGACCCAGTACTTC; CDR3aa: CASSLRWGDQETQYF
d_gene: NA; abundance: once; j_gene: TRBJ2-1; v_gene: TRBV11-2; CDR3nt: TGTGCCAGCAGCGGGACAAACTCAGGAAATGAGCAGTTCTTC; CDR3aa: CASSGTNSGNEQFF
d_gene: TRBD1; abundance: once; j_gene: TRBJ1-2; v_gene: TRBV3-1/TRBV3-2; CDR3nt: TGTGCCAGCAGCCTCACCGGGACAGGGGGCGCGGGCTACACCTTC; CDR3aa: CASSLTGTGGAGYTF
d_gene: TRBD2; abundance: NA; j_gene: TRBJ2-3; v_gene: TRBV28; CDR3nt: TGTGCCAGCACGAAGCGGGGATCTGGCACAGATACGCAGTATTTT; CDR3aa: CASTKRGSGTDTQYF
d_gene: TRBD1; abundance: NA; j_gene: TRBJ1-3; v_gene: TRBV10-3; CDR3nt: TGTGCCATCAGTGAGGCCGGGACAGGCCTCTCTGGAAACACCATATATTTT; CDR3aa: CAISEAGTGLSGNTIYF
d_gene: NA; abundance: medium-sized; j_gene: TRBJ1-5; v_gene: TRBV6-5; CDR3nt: TGTGCCAGCAGTTACACACAGAATAGCAATCAGCCCCAGCATTTT; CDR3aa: CASSYTQNSNQPQHF
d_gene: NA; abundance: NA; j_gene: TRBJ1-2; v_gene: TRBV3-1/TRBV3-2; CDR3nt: TGTGCCAGCAGCCAAGATCCGGAGGGGCGTTTCTATGGCTACACCTTC; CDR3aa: CASSQDPEGRFYGYTF
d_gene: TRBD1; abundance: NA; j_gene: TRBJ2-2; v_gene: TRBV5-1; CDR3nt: TGCGCCAGCAGCTTAAGGGACAGAAGAAACACCGGGGAGCTGTTTTTT; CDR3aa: CASSLRDRRNTGELFF
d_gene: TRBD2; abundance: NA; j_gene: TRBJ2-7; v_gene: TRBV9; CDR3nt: TGTGCCAGCAGCGTAGACGGGAGGGCCTACGAGCAGTACTTC; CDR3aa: CASSVDGRAYEQYF
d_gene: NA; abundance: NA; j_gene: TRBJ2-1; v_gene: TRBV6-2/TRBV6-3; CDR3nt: TGTGCCAGCAGTTACGAGGGCCCCTCCTACAATGAGCAGTTCTTC; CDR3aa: CASSYEGPSYNEQFF
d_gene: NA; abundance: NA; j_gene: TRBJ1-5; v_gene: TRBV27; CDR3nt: TGTGCCAGCAGTTTAAGGGGGAATCAGCCCCAGCATTTT; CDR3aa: CASSLRGNQPQHF
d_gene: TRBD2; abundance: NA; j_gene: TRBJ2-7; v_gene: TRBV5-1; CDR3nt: TGCGCCAGCAGCATGGGACTAGCGGGAGTCGAGCAGTACTTC; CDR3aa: CASSMGLAGVEQYF
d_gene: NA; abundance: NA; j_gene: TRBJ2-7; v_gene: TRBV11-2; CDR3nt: TGTGCCAGCAGCTTAAGGGTCTCAGGGGTCCACTACGAGCAGTACTTC; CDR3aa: CASSLRVSGVHYEQYF
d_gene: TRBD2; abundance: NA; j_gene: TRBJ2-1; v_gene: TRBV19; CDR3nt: TGTGCCACTATAGCGGGAGGGCCCGAGGATGAGCAGTTCTTC; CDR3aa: CATIAGGPEDEQFF
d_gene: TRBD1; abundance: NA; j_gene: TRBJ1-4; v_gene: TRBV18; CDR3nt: TGTGCCAGCTCACCGGACAGGGTGTTAGAAAAACTGTTTTTT; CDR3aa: CASSPDRVLEKLFF
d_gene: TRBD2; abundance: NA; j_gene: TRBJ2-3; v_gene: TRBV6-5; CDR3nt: TGTGCCAGCAGGCTCCTAGCGGGGGGCGAAGATACGCAGTATTTT; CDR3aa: CASRLLAGGEDTQYF
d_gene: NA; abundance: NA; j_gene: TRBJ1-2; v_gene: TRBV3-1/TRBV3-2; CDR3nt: TGTGCCAGCAGCCATGACGACAGGACCCGAGGCTACACCTTC; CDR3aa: CASSHDDRTRGYTF
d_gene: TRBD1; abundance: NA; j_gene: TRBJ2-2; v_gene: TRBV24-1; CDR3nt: TGTGCCACCAGTGACATCGGGACAGGGGACACCGGGGAGCTGTTTTTT; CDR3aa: CATSDIGTGDTGELFF
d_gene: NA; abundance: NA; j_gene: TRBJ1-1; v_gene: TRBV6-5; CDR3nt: TGTGCCAGCAGTTACGGAGGGCAGGGCACTGAAGCTTTCTTT; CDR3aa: CASSYGGQGTEAFF
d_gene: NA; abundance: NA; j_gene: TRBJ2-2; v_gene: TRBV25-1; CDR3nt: TGTGCCAGCAGGGGATTAGCGGAGACCGGGGAGCTGTTTTTT; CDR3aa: CASRGLAETGELFF
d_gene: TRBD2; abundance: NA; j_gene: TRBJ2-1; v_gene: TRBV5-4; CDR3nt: TGTGCCAGCAGCTCTAGCGGGCTTTACAATGAGCAGTTCTTC; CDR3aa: CASSSSGLYNEQFF
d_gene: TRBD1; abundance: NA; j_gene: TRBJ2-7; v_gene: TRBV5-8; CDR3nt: TGTGCCAGCAGCATGGGTGTTCAGGACAGGGGACTATACGAGCAGTACTTC; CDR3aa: CASSMGVQDRGLYEQYF
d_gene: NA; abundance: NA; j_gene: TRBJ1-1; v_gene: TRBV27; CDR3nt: TGTGCCAGCAGTTACGGCGGCTACACTGAAGCTTTCTTT; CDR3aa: CASSYGGYTEAFF
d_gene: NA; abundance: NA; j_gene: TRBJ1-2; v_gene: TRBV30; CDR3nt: TGTGCCTGGGAGAACCCCCAGGCGACCTATGGCTACACCTTC; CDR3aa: CAWENPQATYGYTF
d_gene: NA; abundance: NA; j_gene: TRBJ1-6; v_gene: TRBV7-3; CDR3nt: TGTGCCAGCAGCTTAATGGGCAGCCATAATTCACCCCTCCACTTT; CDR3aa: CASSLMGSHNSPLHF
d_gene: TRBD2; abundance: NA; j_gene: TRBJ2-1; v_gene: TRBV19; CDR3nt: TGTGCCAGTAGTATCGTCAGGACTAGCGGCTACAATGAGCAGTTCTTC; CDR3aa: CASSIVRTSGYNEQFF
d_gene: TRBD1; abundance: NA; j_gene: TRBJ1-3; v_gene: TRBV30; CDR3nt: TGTGCCTGGGACAGGGCCTCTGGAAACACCATATATTTT; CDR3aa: CAWDRASGNTIYF
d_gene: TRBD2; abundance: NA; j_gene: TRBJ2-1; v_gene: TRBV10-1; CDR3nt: TGCGCCAGCAGTGAAGGGGTGGCGGGGGTCTACAATGAGCAGTTCTTC; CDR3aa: CASSEGVAGVYNEQFF
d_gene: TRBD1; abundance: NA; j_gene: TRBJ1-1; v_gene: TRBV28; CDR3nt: TGTGCCAGCGGGGACAGGGCGGGGGTGAACACTGAAGCTTTCTTT; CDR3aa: CASGDRAGVNTEAFF